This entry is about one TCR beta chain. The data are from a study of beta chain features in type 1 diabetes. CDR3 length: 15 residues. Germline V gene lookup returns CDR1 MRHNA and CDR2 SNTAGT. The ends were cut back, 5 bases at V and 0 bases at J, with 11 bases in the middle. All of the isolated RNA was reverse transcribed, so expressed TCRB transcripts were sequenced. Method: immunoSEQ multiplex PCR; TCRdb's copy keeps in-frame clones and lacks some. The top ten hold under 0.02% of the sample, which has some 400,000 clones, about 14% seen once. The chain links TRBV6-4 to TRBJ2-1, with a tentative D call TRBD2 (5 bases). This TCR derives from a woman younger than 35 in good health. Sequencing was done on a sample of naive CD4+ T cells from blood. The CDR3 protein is CASSLSGNSYNEQFF. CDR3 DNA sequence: TGTGCCAGCAGTTTAAGCGGAAACTCCTACAATGAGCAGTTCTTC.